These 20 T cell receptor beta chains were sequenced from one sample in a study of T cell responses to AZD1222 COVID-19 vaccine. TCRdb's copy holds only in-frame clones and misses some; the assay was immunoSEQ multiplex PCR. Among 130,000 to 150,000 clones listed, about 90% were seen once. Sequencing used peripheral blood, obtained on day 0 of AZD1222 vaccination. The receptors shown here come from an adult in good health.

This sequence joins TRBV7-9 and TRBJ2-7; possible D gene TRBD1, 6 bases. V shed 3 bases and J shed 5 bases, with 11 bases lying between them. The CDR3 contains 13 residues. Germline loops: CDR1 SEHNR, CDR2 FQNEAQ (reference sequence). CDR3 bases: TGTGCCAGCAGCTTTCAAGGGGGACACGAGCAGTACTTC. Its protein product is CASSFQGGHEQYF. Full variable domain (outside the CDR3, taken from reference TRBV7-9 and TRBJ2-7): DTGVSQNPRHKITKRGQNVTFRCDPISEHNRLYWYRQTLGQGPEFLTYFQNEAQLEKSRLLSDRFSAERPKGSFSTLEIQRTEQGDSAMYLCASSFQGGHEQYFGPGTRLTVT.

The chain links TRBV15 to TRBJ1-5; TRBD1 is a possible D gene (5 bases). Germline V CDR1 and CDR2: LNHNV, YYDKDF (reference sequence). Trimming took 9 bases from V and 1 from J, leaving 10 bases between them. The CDR3 sequence is 13 residues long. The CDR3 spells CATGTGSNQPQHF. In DNA form, the CDR3 reads TGTGCCACGGGGACGGGGAGCAATCAGCCCCAGCATTTT.

The chain combines TRBV18 with TRBJ2-7; 11 bases are a match to TRBD1. The V and J ends lost 4 bases and 2 bases, in that order; junction bases with no gene match: 7. The CDR3 spans 16 residues. Germline V CDR1 and CDR2: KGHSH, LQKENI. The CDR3 loop is CASSRTGGSPTYEQYF. As DNA, the CDR3 is TGTGCCAGCTCACGGACAGGGGGCTCCCCAACCTACGAGCAGTACTTC.

The chain carries TRBV13 and TRBJ2-1, with D perhaps being TRBD1 or TRBD2 (5 bases each). Trimming removed 9 bases from V and 2 bases from J, with 14 bases in between. The CDR3 consists of 14 residues. Germline V gives CDR1 PRHDT, CDR2 FYEKMQ (reference sequence). Here the CDR3 reads CASRGGPTYNEQFF. DNA for the CDR3: TGTGCCAGTCGGGGCGGCCCCACCTACAATGAGCAGTTCTTC.

The chain carries TRBV25-1 and TRBJ1-2; 7 nucleotides match TRBD1. Germline CDR1 MGHDK, CDR2 SYGVNS. The CDR3 runs 11 residues. V lost 10 bases, J lost 8 bases, and 7 bases stayed unmatched. This chain's CDR3 is CAIWTGGGYTF. Written as DNA, the CDR3 is TGTGCCATTTGGACAGGTGGCGGCTACACCTTC.

V usage is TRBV7-2 and J usage is TRBJ2-7; 12 bases line up with TRBD2. CDR3 size: 15 residues. Germline CDR1 is SGHTA and CDR2 is FQGNSA. Trimming took 4 bases from V and 2 from J; bases not matched to a gene: 3. The CDR3 region has the DNA TGTGCCAGCAGCTCCCGACTAGCGGGGGCCTACGAGCAGTACTTC. Protein sequence: CASSSRLAGAYEQYF.

For the CDR3, the DNA is TGTGCCAGTAGTATTTATAGCCCCATCGCCAGTTCCAATGAGCAGTTCTTC. Translation gives CASSIYSPIASSNEQFF. V and J are TRBV19 and TRBJ2-1, with unresolved D. The CDR3 is 17 residues long. Per the germline V gene, CDR1 is LNHDA and CDR2 is SQIVND (reference sequence). The ends were cut back, 3 bases at V and 6 bases at J, with 21 bases in the middle.

The chain joins TRBV7-2 to TRBJ1-1; D unresolved. The germline CDR1 and CDR2 sequences are SGHTA and FQGNSA. This CDR3 is 13 amino acids long. Trimming removed 3 bases from V and 8 bases from J, with 13 bases in between. The CDR3 DNA follows: TGTGCCAGCAGCTTTGGCCCCCCGAGGGAAGCTTTCTTT. Translated: CASSFGPPREAFF.

The chain combines TRBV29-1 with TRBJ1-2; TRBD1 is a possible D gene (6 bases). The CDR3 is 17 amino acids. In germline, CDR1 is SQVTM, CDR2 ANQGSEA. V was clipped by 0 bases and J by 4 bases, with 21 bases between them. The CDR3, as DNA: TGCAGCGTTGAAGATAGCGGGGGCGCAAGTGGTGTCTATGGCTACACCTTC. The encoded protein is CSVEDSGGASGVYGYTF.

V gene TRBV5-4 combines with J gene TRBJ1-1, with TRBD1 identical over 11 bases. Germline V lookup: CDR1 SGHNT, CDR2 YYREEE (reference sequence). This CDR3 contains 14 residues. The trim removed 10 bases at V and 4 bases at J, leaving 9 bases unmatched. CDR3 bases: TGTGCCGCCAAAAGGACAGGGGGCCCCACTGAAGCTTTCTTT. It specifies CAAKRTGGPTEAFF.

This clone was detected once. The CDR3 loop is CSVEWGYGYTF. DNA of the CDR3: TGCAGCGTTGAATGGGGATATGGCTACACCTTC. The gene calls are TRBV29-1 and TRBJ1-2; D is undetermined. The germline V gene has CDR1 SQVTM and CDR2 ANQGSEA. This CDR3 spans 11 amino acids. The V gene lost 2 bases and the J gene lost 5 bases, with 6 bases spanning the gap.

The V call is TRBV5-4, the J call TRBJ2-1, with TRBD2 as a possible D gene (6 bases). The V gene's germline CDR1 is SGHNT and CDR2 YYREEE (reference sequence). CDR3 length: 15 residues. Trimming cost V 4 bases and J 9 bases, with 20 bases left between them. CDR3 loop: CASSRGTSLEGEQFF. The CDR3 nucleotides read TGTGCCAGCAGCCGCGGAACTAGCCTAGAGGGTGAGCAGTTCTTC. The variable domain in full, completed from reference TRBV5-4 and TRBJ2-1, reads ETGVTQSPTHLIKTRGQQVTLRCSSQSGHNTVSWYQQALGQGPQFIFQYYREEENGRGNFPPRFSGLQFPNYSSELNVNALELDDSALYLCASSRGTSLEGEQFFGPGTRLTVL.

The chain recombines TRBV3-1 (or the pseudogene TRBV3-2) with TRBJ1-1; TRBD1 might be the D (5 bases). Per germline, CDR1 LGHDT and CDR2 YNNKEL (reference sequence). With 6 bases removed from V and 8 bases from J, the gap between germline ends came to 10 bases. The length of the CDR3 is 11 residues. The CDR3 DNA sequence: TGTGCCAGCAGTGCCGGGGCGGAAGCTTTCTTT. This sequence encodes CASSAGAEAFF.

This chain links TRBV29-1 with TRBJ1-1, with D perhaps matching TRBD1 (6 bases). The CDR3 runs to 12 residues. V lost 7 bases to trimming and J lost 6 bases, with 15 bases between them. Germline CDR1 is SQVTM and CDR2 is ANQGSEA. The CDR3 sequence: CSAGQSGPEAFF. The CDR3 DNA is TGCAGCGCCGGACAGTCCGGCCCTGAAGCTTTCTTT.

V gene TRBV7-9 combines with J gene TRBJ1-4; D might be TRBD1 (5 bases). V was cut by 5 bases and J by 5 bases, with 12 bases left in between. CDR1 SEHNR and CDR2 FQNEAQ come from the germline V gene (reference sequence). This CDR3 has 14 residues. The CDR3 is CASSAGAQNEKLFF. The CDR3 nucleotides are TGTGCCAGCAGCGCCGGGGCCCAAAATGAAAAACTGTTTTTT.

The V call is TRBV5-6, the J call TRBJ2-5; 13 bases line up with TRBD2. V was pared by 2 bases and J by 4 bases, with 2 bases of the junction left unmatched. CDR1 is SGHDT, CDR2 YYEEEE, per germline. This CDR3 has 15 residues. The CDR3 loop is CASSLRTSGRETQYF. CDR3 nucleotide sequence: TGTGCCAGCAGCTTAAGGACTAGCGGGAGAGAGACCCAGTACTTC. Full variable domain (outside the CDR3, taken from reference TRBV5-6 and TRBJ2-5): DAGVTQSPTHLIKTRGQQVTLRCSPKSGHDTVSWYQQALGQGPQFIFQYYEEEERQRGNFPDRFSGHQFPNYSSELNVNALLLGDSALYLCASSLRTSGRETQYFGPGTRLLVL.

V usage is TRBV10-3 and J usage is TRBJ1-6; weak D call: TRBD1 (6 bases). Germline assignment: CDR1 ENHRY and CDR2 SYGVKD. CDR3 length: 16 residues. The germline V and J ends were trimmed by 3 bases and 8 bases, with 17 bases remaining between them. CDR3 loop: CAISDGPPTGYSPLHF. The CDR3 bases are TGTGCCATCAGTGACGGACCCCCTACAGGGTATTCACCCCTCCACTTT.

In nucleotides, the CDR3 is TGTGCCAGCAGCCAGTCCTCCCGGGACAGCTCCTACGAGCAGTACTTC. It encodes CASSQSSRDSSYEQYF. This chain connects TRBV4-2 to TRBJ2-7, with TRBD1 matching 7 bases. The CDR3 sequence is 16 residues long. The trim removed 3 bases at V and 0 bases at J, leaving 8 bases unmatched. From germline, CDR1 is LGHNA and CDR2 YNFKEQ.

This chain uses TRBV11-3 with TRBJ1-6; D is unclear. The V end was cut by 5 bases, the J end by 1 base, with 6 bases between. Germline V CDR1 and CDR2: SGHNT, YENEEA. The CDR3 loop spans 14 amino acids. CDR3 region: CASSQDSYNSPLHF. CDR3 in DNA: TGTGCCAGCAGCCAGGATTCCTATAATTCACCCCTCCACTTT.

The V call is TRBV5-1, the J call TRBJ1-6; TRBD1 is a possible D gene (5 bases). The CDR3 is 19 residues long. Per germline, CDR1 SGHRS and CDR2 YFSETQ. Trimming pared 1 base from V and 0 bases from J, leaving 17 bases between. The CDR3 DNA reads TGCGCCAGCAGCTTGAGGCCAGGGCAGCTCAGCTCCTATAATTCACCCCTCCACTTT. Amino acid sequence: CASSLRPGQLSSYNSPLHF. The full variable domain, in which reference TRBV5-1 and TRBJ1-6 provide the parts outside the CDR3, is KAGVTQTPRYLIKTRGQQVTLSCSPISGHRSVSWYQQTPGQGLQFLFEYFSETQRNKGNFPGRFSGRQFSNSRSEMNVSTLELGDSALYLCASSLRPGQLSSYNSPLHFGNGTRLTVT.